A single sample is the source of the 28 T cell receptor beta chains below, sequenced in a study of cytomegalovirus exposure and HLA in healthy donors. The PCR used 60 Vbeta and 13 Jbeta primers. TCRdb keeps only in-frame clones here, not all; method: immunoSEQ multiplex PCR. The table includes under 250,000 clones, roughly 84% detected once. The specimen sequenced was PBMCs. The receptors shown here come from a girl under 10 years old in good health and CMV-seronegative.

The V and J genes are TRBV18 and TRBJ2-2, with 12 nucleotides matching TRBD2. From germline, CDR1 is KGHSH and CDR2 LQKENI. V was pared by 6 bases and J by 0 bases, with 5 bases of the junction left unmatched. The CDR3 is 17 residues long. CDR3 sequence (DNA): TGTGCCAGCTCCCGGAGGACTAGCGGGACGAACACCGGGGAGCTGTTTTTT. This encodes CASSRRTSGTNTGELFF.

V is TRBV7-8 and J is TRBJ2-5; D gene unclear. CDR3 length equals 13 residues. Germline V lookup: CDR1 SGHVS, CDR2 FQNEAQ. V lost 4 bases and J 3 bases, leaving 9 bases between the germline ends. CDR3: CASSSNRKETQYF. The CDR3 region has the DNA TGTGCCAGCAGCTCCAATAGAAAAGAGACCCAGTACTTC.

The rearrangement links TRBV5-1 to TRBJ2-2, with unresolved D. CDR1 is SGHRS, CDR2 YFSETQ, per germline. The CDR3 runs to 15 residues. V shed 4 bases and J shed 0 bases, with 10 bases lying between them. CDR3 in amino acids: CASSVEAANTGELFF. DNA of the CDR3: TGCGCCAGCAGCGTCGAGGCCGCGAACACCGGGGAGCTGTTTTTT.

The chain links TRBV19 to TRBJ2-7; TRBD1 is a possible D gene (6 bases). This CDR3 contains 15 residues. Germline V lookup: CDR1 LNHDA, CDR2 SQIVND (reference sequence). V lost 6 bases, J lost 0 bases, and 15 bases lay in between. CDR3 residues: CASSPQGLSSYEQYF. The CDR3 nucleotides are TGTGCCAGTAGCCCCCAGGGGTTAAGCTCCTACGAGCAGTACTTC.

The chain carries TRBV7-8 and TRBJ1-1; D ambiguous. The germline gives CDR1 SGHVS, CDR2 FQNEAQ. CDR3 length: 15 amino acids. Trimming removed 5 bases at V and 4 bases at J, with 17 bases between. In DNA, the CDR3 is TGTGCCAGCAGCCAAGGTCACGAGCCGGGCACTGAAGCTTTCTTT. The encoded protein is CASSQGHEPGTEAFF.

This chain joins TRBV11-2 and TRBJ1-2; 7 positions match TRBD1. The CDR3 covers 18 residues. Germline V gene data show CDR1 as SGHAT and CDR2 as FQNNGV. With V trimmed by 1 base and J by 4 bases, 15 bases remained unmatched. The CDR3 loop is CASSLGSGQNLIVYGYTF. CDR3 DNA: TGTGCCAGCAGCTTAGGATCGGGACAGAACTTAATTGTCTATGGCTACACCTTC.

The chain is built from TRBV21-1 and TRBJ1-4; the D call of TRBD1 is as the table states it, not checked on the DNA. TRBV21-1 is a pseudogene locus. The CDR3 extends over 14 amino acids. The CDR3: CAFLGAGANEKLFF. The CDR3 nucleotides are TGTGCCTTCCTAGGGGCAGGGGCTAATGAAAAACTGTTTTTT.

This sequence joins TRBV30 and TRBJ1-3; TRBD1 might be the D (6 bases). Germline CDR1 reads GTSNPN; CDR2 reads SVGIG (reference sequence). The CDR3 is 15 amino acids. V dropped 3 bases and J dropped 0 bases, with 12 bases sitting between them. The CDR3 coding sequence is TGTGCCTGGAGAGACCCCAGGGGCTCTGGAAACACCATATATTTT. Its translation: CAWRDPRGSGNTIYF.

J is TRBJ2-5 and V is TRBV5-1; D possibly corresponds to TRBD2 (5 bases). The CDR3 contains 11 residues. CDR1 is SGHRS, CDR2 YFSETQ, per germline. V was trimmed by 5 bases and J by 7 bases, leaving 9 bases between them. The CDR3 spells CASRLVGTQYF. CDR3 DNA: TGCGCCAGCAGACTAGTTGGGACCCAGTACTTC.

This chain joins TRBV5-1 and TRBJ2-5; D perhaps matches TRBD1 (5 bases). This CDR3 contains 14 residues. V lost 4 bases to trimming and J lost 5 bases, with 15 bases between them. CDR1 is SGHRS, CDR2 YFSETQ, per germline. The CDR3 is CASSLGAGMETQYF. The CDR3 DNA sequence: TGCGCCAGCAGCCTAGGGGCAGGGATGGAGACCCAGTACTTC.

The gene calls are TRBV9 and TRBJ2-3, with TRBD2 matching over 9 bases. The CDR3 extends over 16 amino acids. Germline V gives CDR1 SGDLS, CDR2 YYNGEE. Trimming cost V 0 bases and J 1 base; bases outside gene matches: 3. The DNA for the CDR3 is TGTGCCAGCAGCGTAGGGGCGGGAGGGGGCACAGATACGCAGTATTTT. Translation gives CASSVGAGGGTDTQYF.

This clone was counted between two and nine times. This chain joins TRBV10-3 and TRBJ2-7; possible D gene TRBD1, 6 bases. This CDR3 is built from 17 residues. Germline V gene data show CDR1 as ENHRY and CDR2 as SYGVKD. V lost 5 bases and J lost 2, with 22 bases in between. CDR3 nucleotide sequence: TGTGCCATCAGTCCTCCTAATACAGGGCAAACGACCTACGAGCAGTACTTC. Its protein product is CAISPPNTGQTTYEQYF.

The CDR3 sequence is CASSEAGTGGGNEQFF. CDR3 bases: TGCGCCAGCAGCGAAGCCGGGACAGGGGGCGGGAATGAGCAGTTCTTC. The J gene is TRBJ2-1, the V gene TRBV5-1; 12 bases agree with TRBD1. CDR3 length equals 16 residues. Germline-derived CDR1 and CDR2 are SGHRS and YFSETQ. Trimming at V came to 4 bases and at J to 7 bases, leaving 9 bases not matched to a gene.

This clone occurred once. This rearrangement joins TRBV30 to TRBJ2-1, with TRBD1 matching over 8 bases. The V gene's germline CDR1 is GTSNPN and CDR2 SVGIG (reference sequence). This CDR3 spans 13 amino acids. Germline trimming cut 8 bases from V and 2 bases from J; bases unmatched to any gene: 5. In DNA, the CDR3 is TGTGCCCGCCGGGACAGGCCCTACAATGAGCAGTTCTTC. This gives the protein CARRDRPYNEQFF.

The V and J genes are TRBV5-8 and TRBJ2-5; D is possibly TRBD1 (6 bases). Germline CDR1 is SGHTS and CDR2 is YDEGEE. This CDR3 spans 18 amino acids. V lost 4 bases and J 3 bases, leaving 25 bases between the germline ends. CDR3: CASSQGQLGTIGKETQYF. CDR3 DNA: TGTGCCAGCAGCCAAGGACAGCTTGGGACCATTGGGAAAGAGACCCAGTACTTC. The full variable domain, with the rest looked up from reference TRBV5-8 and TRBJ2-5, is EAGVTQSPTHLIKTRGQQATLRCSPISGHTSVYWYQQALGLGLQFLLWYDEGEERNRGNFPPRFSGRQFPNYSSELNVNALELEDSALYLCASSQGQLGTIGKETQYFGPGTRLLVL.

This chain links TRBV10-2 with TRBJ2-3, with 7 bases matching TRBD2. This CDR3 is built from 17 residues. Looked up from germline, CDR1 is WSHSY and CDR2 is SAAADI. Trimming at V came to 4 bases and at J to 0 bases, leaving 10 bases not matched to a gene. The CDR3 sequence: CASSASSLADSTDTQYF. Here the CDR3 DNA reads TGCGCCAGCAGTGCCTCGAGCCTAGCGGATAGCACAGATACGCAGTATTTT.

The V gene is TRBV6-6, the J gene TRBJ2-5; 7 bases map to TRBD1. CDR1 is MNHNY, CDR2 SVGAGI, per germline (reference sequence). This CDR3 has 11 residues. The ends lost 7 bases at V and 9 bases at J; junction bases unmatched: 5. The chain's CDR3 is CASTLGGPQYF. CDR3 nucleotide sequence: TGTGCCAGCACCCTAGGGGGCCCCCAGTACTTC.

The chain uses TRBV6-4 and TRBJ2-1; 8 nucleotides line up with TRBD2. The V segment lost 4 bases and the J segment 5 bases; nucleotides outside the gene matches: 10. This CDR3 has 16 residues. The germline gives CDR1 MRHNA, CDR2 SNTAGT. CDR3 DNA sequence: TGTGCCAGCAGTGTACGTCTAGCGGGCATGGACAATGAGCAGTTCTTC. Protein sequence: CASSVRLAGMDNEQFF.

The rearrangement links TRBV30 to TRBJ1-6; TRBD1 might be the D (6 bases). The CDR3 loop spans 14 amino acids. CDR1 is GTSNPN and CDR2 is SVGIG in the germline V gene (reference sequence). Trimming removed 1 base at V and 6 bases at J, with 10 bases between. This CDR3 is CAWSGEDSNSPLHF. DNA of the CDR3: TGTGCCTGGAGTGGTGAGGACAGTAATTCACCCCTCCACTTT.

The chain recombines TRBV5-3 with TRBJ2-3, with 15 bases aligning to TRBD2. TRBV5-3 is classed as an ORF, of uncertain function. Losses at the gene ends were 5 bases for V and 2 bases for J; bases not matched to a gene: 18. There are 21 residues in the CDR3. CDR3 residues: CARSWTSGRAQHPIDTDTQYF. DNA of the CDR3: TGTGCCAGAAGTTGGACTAGCGGGAGGGCTCAACACCCTATCGACACAGATACGCAGTATTTT.

DNA for the CDR3: TGTGCCACCAGCAGAGATCTTCGTGGCGGGGGGTCCTACGAGCAGTACTTC. It specifies CATSRDLRGGGSYEQYF. The chain joins TRBV15 to TRBJ2-7, with 8 bases that match TRBD2. The length of the CDR3 is 17 residues. Unmatched junction bases numbered 8, after V lost 0 bases and J lost 1 base. Germline assignment: CDR1 LNHNV and CDR2 YYDKDF (reference sequence).

This chain uses TRBV5-4 with TRBJ1-2; TRBD1 agrees at 8 bases. The length of the CDR3 is 13 residues. Germline V gene data show CDR1 as SGHNT and CDR2 as YYREEE (reference sequence). Germline trimming cut 4 bases from V and 5 bases from J; bases unmatched to any gene: 4. The CDR3 loop reads CASSTGQEYGYTF. The CDR3 DNA follows: TGTGCCAGCAGCACGGGACAGGAGTATGGCTACACCTTC.

CDR3 in DNA: TGTGCCAGCTCACCCACTGGTAGCGAAAAACTGTTTTTT. Translating it yields CASSPTGSEKLFF. This chain joins TRBV18 and TRBJ1-4; D is ambiguous. CDR3 length equals 13 residues. V was shortened by 3 bases and J by 8 bases, with 10 bases between the two germline ends. Germline V gene sequence: CDR1 KGHSH, CDR2 LQKENI.

This sequence joins TRBV7-9 and TRBJ2-1, with 9 bases identical to TRBD2. The germline V gene has CDR1 SEHNR and CDR2 FQNEAQ (reference sequence). V trimming: 4 bases; J trimming: 3 bases; junction bases outside the gene matches: 4. This CDR3 comprises 15 residues. The CDR3: CASSWAGGIYNEQFF. DNA of the CDR3: TGTGCCAGCAGCTGGGCGGGAGGGATCTACAATGAGCAGTTCTTC.

The V and J genes are TRBV6-5 and TRBJ1-2; 10 nucleotides agree with TRBD1. CDR3 length equals 15 residues. The germline V gene has CDR1 MNHEY and CDR2 SVGAGI. The V segment lost 5 bases and the J segment 5 bases; nucleotides outside the gene matches: 8. The CDR3 region is CASSPSRTGGYGYTF. The CDR3 DNA sequence: TGTGCCAGCAGTCCTAGCCGGACAGGGGGATATGGCTACACCTTC.

The chain carries TRBV7-8 and TRBJ2-7; no clear D gene. V dropped 3 bases and J dropped 5 bases, with 11 bases sitting between them. The CDR3 is 13 residues long. Germline V gene lookup returns CDR1 SGHVS and CDR2 FQNEAQ. The DNA for the CDR3 is TGTGCCAGCAGCTTGTACGGGTCCCACGAGCAGTACTTC. This gives the protein CASSLYGSHEQYF. Variable domain in full (rest from reference TRBV7-8 and TRBJ2-7): GAGVSQSPRYKVAKRGQDVALRCDPISGHVSLFWYQQALGQGPEFLTYFQNEAQLDKSGLPSDRFFAERPEGSVSTLKIQRTQQEDSAVYLCASSLYGSHEQYFGPGTRLTVT.

J is TRBJ2-1 and V is TRBV25-1; a weak D match, TRBD2 (5 bases). Germline loops: CDR1 MGHDK, CDR2 SYGVNS. Trimming shortened V by 0 bases and J by 2 bases, and 8 bases separated the two germline ends. This CDR3 spans 15 amino acids. CDR3 protein: CASSEYRGTYNEQFF. The CDR3 bases are TGTGCCAGCAGTGAATATCGAGGGACCTACAATGAGCAGTTCTTC.

The chain recombines TRBV5-4 with TRBJ1-2; perhaps TRBD1 as D (5 bases). The germline CDR1 and CDR2 sequences are SGHNT and YYREEE (reference sequence). This CDR3 has 15 residues. V dropped 4 bases and J dropped 2 bases, with 15 bases sitting between them. The CDR3 sequence: CASSPRTQPNYGYTF. The CDR3 region has the DNA TGTGCCAGCAGCCCCAGGACACAGCCAAACTATGGCTACACCTTC. The whole variable domain, filled in from reference TRBV5-4 and TRBJ1-2, reads ETGVTQSPTHLIKTRGQQVTLRCSSQSGHNTVSWYQQALGQGPQFIFQYYREEENGRGNFPPRFSGLQFPNYSSELNVNALELDDSALYLCASSPRTQPNYGYTFGSGTRLTVV.